This is a list of T cell receptor beta chains from one sample in a study of T cells in Graves' hyperthyroidism and ophthalmopathy. One entry per CDR3 protein, called by TCRdb with MiXCR from the multiplex PCR reads. The sample contains about 590,000 distinct CDR3 sequences, around a sixth of which appear only once. Sequenced: blood. The origin of the receptors is a woman between 25 and 40 years old with Graves' hyperthyroidism. Each CDR3 is given with its conserved first and last residue. A D gene is named only where the DNA matches it firmly. Expanded clones get a size class; other rows say once, few or many, or leave the size out.

V gene: TRBV7-9; D gene: -; clone size: few; J gene: TRBJ1-6; CDR3 length: 13; CDR3 protein: CASRSSPAADLHF; CDR3 DNA: TGTGCCAGCAGATCCAGCCCTGCAGCGGATCTCCACTTT
V gene: TRBV11-2; D gene: -; clone size: many; J gene: TRBJ2-1; CDR3 length: 15; CDR3 protein: CASSFRLSSYNEQFF; CDR3 DNA: TGTGCCAGCAGCTTCCGATTGAGCTCCTACAATGAGCAGTTCTTC
V gene: TRBV2; D gene: TRBD1; clone size: many; J gene: TRBJ1-1; CDR3 length: 15; CDR3 protein: CASSEEQGANTEAFF; CDR3 DNA: TGTGCCAGCAGTGAAGAGCAGGGGGCGAACACTGAAGCTTTCTTT
V gene: TRBV12-3/TRBV12-4; D gene: -; clone size: many; J gene: TRBJ2-1; CDR3 length: 17; CDR3 protein: CASSLALGGNSYNEQFF; CDR3 DNA: TGTGCCAGCAGTTTAGCGCTCGGTGGAAACTCCTACAATGAGCAGTTCTTC
V gene: TRBV30; D gene: -; clone size: many; J gene: TRBJ1-5; CDR3 length: 15; CDR3 protein: CAWSKGWSGNQPQHF; CDR3 DNA: TGTGCCTGGAGTAAGGGGTGGAGCGGCAATCAGCCCCAGCATTTT
V gene: TRBV29-1; D gene: -; clone size: many; J gene: TRBJ1-1; CDR3 length: 13; CDR3 protein: CSATGLGDTEAFF; CDR3 DNA: TGCAGCGCCACGGGGTTAGGAGACACTGAAGCTTTCTTT
V gene: TRBV9; D gene: TRBD1; clone size: few; J gene: TRBJ2-1; CDR3 length: 15; CDR3 protein: CASSVGTGKANEQFF; CDR3 DNA: TGTGCCAGCAGCGTGGGGACAGGGAAGGCTAATGAGCAGTTCTTC
V gene: TRBV11-3; D gene: TRBD2; clone size: many; J gene: TRBJ2-1; CDR3 length: 15; CDR3 protein: CASSLGGTSGIEQFF; CDR3 DNA: TGTGCCAGCAGCTTAGGGGGGACTAGCGGGATCGAGCAGTTCTTC
V gene: TRBV5-1; D gene: TRBD2; clone size: many; J gene: TRBJ2-1; CDR3 length: 12; CDR3 protein: CAIRTSGNEQFF; CDR3 DNA: TGCGCCATCAGGACTAGCGGAAATGAGCAGTTCTTC
V gene: TRBV6-1; D gene: TRBD1; clone size: few; J gene: TRBJ2-1; CDR3 length: 17; CDR3 protein: CASRKFPGQVSYNEQFF; CDR3 DNA: TGTGCCAGCAGGAAGTTCCCGGGACAGGTATCTTACAATGAGCAGTTCTTC
V gene: TRBV4-1; D gene: -; clone size: many; J gene: TRBJ1-2; CDR3 length: 15; CDR3 protein: CASSQERQGSDGYTF; CDR3 DNA: TGCGCCAGCAGCCAAGAGAGGCAGGGGTCCGATGGCTACACCTTC
V gene: TRBV18; D gene: -; clone size: many; J gene: TRBJ1-1; CDR3 length: 13; CDR3 protein: CASSPSGRTEAFF; CDR3 DNA: TGTGCCAGCTCACCTTCTGGCAGAACTGAAGCTTTCTTT
V gene: TRBV29-1; D gene: -; clone size: few; J gene: TRBJ1-5; CDR3 length: 14; CDR3 protein: CSVYPGHLYQPQHF; CDR3 DNA: TGCAGCGTGTACCCGGGACACCTTTATCAGCCCCAGCATTTT
V gene: TRBV7-9; D gene: TRBD1; clone size: many; J gene: TRBJ2-1; CDR3 length: 15; CDR3 protein: CASSGADRGGIEQFF; CDR3 DNA: TGTGCCAGCAGTGGGGCTGACAGGGGAGGTATTGAGCAGTTCTTC
V gene: TRBV6-2/TRBV6-3; D gene: TRBD2; clone size: -; J gene: TRBJ2-7; CDR3 length: 14; CDR3 protein: CASRSSGQVYEQYF; CDR3 DNA: TGTGCCAGCAGATCTAGCGGCCAAGTCTACGAGCAGTACTTC
V gene: TRBV19; D gene: TRBD2; clone size: -; J gene: TRBJ2-1; CDR3 length: 14; CDR3 protein: CASSVSGRAGEQFF; CDR3 DNA: TGTGCCAGTAGTGTTAGCGGGAGGGCCGGTGAGCAGTTCTTC
V gene: TRBV2; D gene: TRBD1; clone size: many; J gene: TRBJ1-3; CDR3 length: 17; CDR3 protein: CASRPGQVISPGNTIYF; CDR3 DNA: TGTGCCAGCAGACCGGGACAGGTCATATCTCCTGGAAACACCATATATTTT
V gene: TRBV7-2; D gene: TRBD2; clone size: many; J gene: TRBJ2-7; CDR3 length: 16; CDR3 protein: CASSFDRAGVLYEQYF; CDR3 DNA: TGTGCCAGCAGCTTCGACCGAGCGGGAGTTCTCTACGAGCAGTACTTC
V gene: TRBV29-1; D gene: -; clone size: many; J gene: TRBJ1-1; CDR3 length: 13; CDR3 protein: CSVEGGRNTEAFF; CDR3 DNA: TGCAGCGTTGAGGGGGGGCGTAACACTGAAGCTTTCTTT
V gene: TRBV5-5; D gene: -; clone size: -; J gene: TRBJ2-7; CDR3 length: 14; CDR3 protein: CASSLGPVQYEQYF; CDR3 DNA: TGTGCCAGCAGCTTGGGTCCGGTGCAATACGAGCAGTACTTC
V gene: TRBV4-1; D gene: -; clone size: many; J gene: TRBJ1-1; CDR3 length: 15; CDR3 protein: CASSQVGSENTEAFF; CDR3 DNA: TGCGCCAGCAGCCAAGTCGGTAGTGAGAACACTGAAGCTTTCTTT
V gene: TRBV2; D gene: TRBD2; clone size: many; J gene: TRBJ2-1; CDR3 length: 14; CDR3 protein: CASSGTSGYNEQFF; CDR3 DNA: TGTGCCAGCAGCGGGACTAGCGGATACAATGAGCAGTTCTTC
V gene: TRBV30; D gene: TRBD2; clone size: many; J gene: TRBJ2-2; CDR3 length: 14; CDR3 protein: CAHWAGVGTGELFF; CDR3 DNA: TGTGCTCACTGGGCGGGAGTCGGCACCGGGGAGCTGTTTTTT
V gene: TRBV9; D gene: -; clone size: many; J gene: TRBJ2-1; CDR3 length: 13; CDR3 protein: CASSDSLYNEQFF; CDR3 DNA: TGTGCCAGCAGCGACAGTCTCTACAATGAGCAGTTCTTC